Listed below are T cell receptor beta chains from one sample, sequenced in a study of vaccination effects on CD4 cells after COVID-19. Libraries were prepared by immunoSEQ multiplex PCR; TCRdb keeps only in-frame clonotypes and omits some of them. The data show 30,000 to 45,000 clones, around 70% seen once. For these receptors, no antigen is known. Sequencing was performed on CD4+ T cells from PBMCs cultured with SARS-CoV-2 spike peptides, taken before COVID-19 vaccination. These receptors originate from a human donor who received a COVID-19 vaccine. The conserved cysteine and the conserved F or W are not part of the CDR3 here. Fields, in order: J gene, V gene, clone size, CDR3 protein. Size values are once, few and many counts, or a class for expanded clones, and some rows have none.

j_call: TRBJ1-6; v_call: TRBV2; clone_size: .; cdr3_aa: ASSEGRTDNSPLH
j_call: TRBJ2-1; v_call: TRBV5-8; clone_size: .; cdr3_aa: ASSSIGRWDRNEQF
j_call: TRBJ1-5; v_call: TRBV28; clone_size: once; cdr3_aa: ASTLGLRQPQH
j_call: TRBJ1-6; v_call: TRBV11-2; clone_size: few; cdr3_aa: ASSLDPGANSPLH
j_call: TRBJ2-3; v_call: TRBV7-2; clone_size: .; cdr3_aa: ASSLQIGADTQY
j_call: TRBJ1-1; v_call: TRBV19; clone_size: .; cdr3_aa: ASSMFGQGNTEAF
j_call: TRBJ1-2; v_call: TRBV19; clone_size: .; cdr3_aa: ASSIVQGTSGYT
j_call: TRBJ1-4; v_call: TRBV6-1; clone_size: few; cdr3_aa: ASSEGGKLF
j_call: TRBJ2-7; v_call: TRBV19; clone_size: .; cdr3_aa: ASSGAGGMEY
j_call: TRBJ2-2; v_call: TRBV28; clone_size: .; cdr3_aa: ASSLSGLELF
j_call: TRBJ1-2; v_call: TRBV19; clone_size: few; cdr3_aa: ASSSRGDPTNYGYT
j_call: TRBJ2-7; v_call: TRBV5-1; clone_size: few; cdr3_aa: ASSLDAYEQY